The entry that follows covers one TCR beta chain sequence. Its antigen is as yet unknown. The sample belongs to a study of immune cell composition in non-small cell lung cancer. The CDR3 contains 16 residues. CDR1 and CDR2 (germline): KGHSY, FQNENV. V dropped 4 bases and J dropped 5 bases, with 20 bases sitting between them. Profiling relied on immunoSEQ multiplex PCR, and the TCRdb table lists in-frame clones only, not all of them. The repertoire includes about 15,000 clones, 55% to 75% of them detected once, and 7.5% sits in the top ten. Study-level findings and limits: Lung adenocarcinomas had lower top 10 clone scores and clonality than squamous tumours.

The V and J genes are TRBV16 and TRBJ1-1; D uncertain. Sequenced input: lung tumor tissue. The clonotype comes from a human donor with non-small cell lung cancer. The CDR3: CASSLAWGAVWTEAFF. The CDR3, as DNA: TGTGCCAGCAGCCTAGCTTGGGGAGCGGTGTGGACTGAAGCTTTCTTT.